This entry features one TCR beta chain sequence. Trimming removed 4 bases at V and 5 bases at J, with 29 bases between. The germline V gene has CDR1 SGHRS and CDR2 YFSETQ. The CDR3 contains 19 residues. This sample is drawn from a study of cytomegalovirus exposure and HLA in healthy donors. Sequenced by immunoSEQ multiplex PCR; TCRdb stores in-frame clones only, minus some. The table lists 120,000 to 150,000 clones, approximately 88% of them singletons. Sequenced input: PBMCs. The chain employs TRBV5-1 and TRBJ2-3; TRBD2 might be the D (5 bases). The clonotype was recovered from a man between 18 and 29 years old in good health and CMV-seropositive. In nucleotides, the CDR3 is TGCGCCAGCAGCACGGGGTTCGTTGTTATGGGGATGATAAAAGATACGCAGTATTTT. Its translation: CASSTGFVVMGMIKDTQYF.